Listed here are 24 T cell receptor beta chains from one sample, sequenced in a study of CD4 T cells in relation to SARS-CoV-2 and coronaviruses. Their antigens are not known. TCRdb's copy holds only in-frame clones and misses some; the assay was immunoSEQ multiplex PCR. The profile shows 15,000 to 20,000 clones, around 81% of them singletons. Before the COVID-19 pandemic, during about 2010-2018, CD4+ T cells were taken from unexposed donors. CD4+ T cells were isolated from the cells after nine to eleven days of culture. Input material: CD4+ T cells from PBMCs, cultured in vitro. These receptor sequences come from a human donor in good health.

V and J are TRBV28 and TRBJ1-2; D may be TRBD1 (5 bases). Germline CDR1 MDHEN, CDR2 SYDVKM. CDR3 length: 14 amino acids. Between the trimmed V and J ends, which lost 3 bases and 4 bases, there was a span of 12 bases. The CDR3 reads CASSFLGEIYGYTF. Written as DNA, the CDR3 is TGTGCCAGCAGTTTTTTGGGGGAGATCTATGGCTACACCTTC.

The chain couples TRBV5-1 to TRBJ2-2, with D perhaps TRBD1 (5 bases). The germline V and J ends were trimmed by 6 bases and 9 bases, with 15 bases remaining between them. The length of the CDR3 is 13 residues. CDR1 is SGHRS, CDR2 YFSETQ, per germline. The CDR3 here is CASNPQGSRELFF. CDR3 in DNA: TGCGCCAGCAACCCGCAGGGTAGCAGGGAGCTGTTTTTT.

The chain links TRBV10-3 to TRBJ1-2; 10 bases are shared with TRBD1. The J segment lost 8 bases and the V segment lost 3 bases, leaving 6 bases of the junction unmatched. Germline V gene lookup returns CDR1 ENHRY and CDR2 SYGVKD. This CDR3 comprises 14 residues. The CDR3 loop is CAISDRQGALGYTF. CDR3 nucleotides: TGTGCCATCAGTGACAGACAGGGGGCATTGGGCTACACCTTC.

The chain uses TRBV11-3 and TRBJ2-3, with TRBD1 as a possible D gene (6 bases). Germline values: CDR1 SGHNT, CDR2 YENEEA. This CDR3 has 15 amino acids. V was shortened by 4 bases and J by 3 bases, with 14 bases between the two germline ends. The DNA of the CDR3 is TGTGCCAGCAGCTCCAGCCCTAGGGGGACAGATACGCAGTATTTT. It is translated as CASSSSPRGTDTQYF. Full variable domain (missing parts from reference TRBV11-3 and TRBJ2-3): EAGVVQSPRYKIIEKKQPVAFWCNPISGHNTLYWYLQNLGQGPELLIRYENEEAVDDSQLPKDRFSAERLKGVDSTLKIQPAELGDSAVYLCASSSSPRGTDTQYFGPGTRLTVL.

This clone has just a few counts. The chain combines TRBV4-1 with TRBJ2-2; TRBD1 matches at 7 bases. Germline CDR1 and CDR2: MGHRA and YSYEKL. With V trimmed by 4 bases and J by 4 bases, 3 bases remained unmatched. The CDR3 is 14 amino acids. In nucleotides, the CDR3 is TGCGCCAGCAGCCCATCAGGGGGCACCGGGGAGCTGTTTTTT. Its translation is CASSPSGGTGELFF.

This chain connects TRBV5-8 to TRBJ2-1; D ambiguous. V was clipped by 2 bases and J by 6 bases, with 9 bases between them. This CDR3 region has 13 residues. Per the germline V gene, CDR1 is SGHTS and CDR2 is YDEGEE. CDR3: CASSLGPRNEQFF. The CDR3 DNA reads as TGTGCCAGCAGCTTAGGCCCCCGCAATGAGCAGTTCTTC.

The chain carries TRBV23-1 and TRBJ2-5; possibly TRBD2 for D (5 bases). TRBV23-1 is an ORF, and what it does is uncertain. The CDR3 totals 14 residues. Trimming stripped 0 bases from V and 5 bases from J, with 10 bases between. The CDR3 spells CASSQSRGHETQYF. The CDR3 nucleotides are TGCGCCAGCAGTCAATCACGAGGGCACGAGACCCAGTACTTC.

The sample holds one count of this clone. The chain employs TRBV6-5 and TRBJ1-2; D is undetermined. CDR1 and CDR2 (germline): MNHEY, SVGAGI. This CDR3 contains 15 residues. Trimming left V 6 bases short and J 4 bases short, with 18 bases between. CDR3: CASRIRPPLGYGYTF. As DNA, the CDR3 is TGTGCCAGCAGAATTCGGCCCCCCCTGGGCTATGGCTACACCTTC.

The chain joins TRBV10-3 to TRBJ2-3, with 10 bases lining up with TRBD1. CDR3 length: 15 amino acids. Germline CDR1 is ENHRY and CDR2 is SYGVKD. Unmatched junction bases numbered 4, after V lost 4 bases and J lost 3 bases. This chain's CDR3 is CAISADRGLTDTQYF. CDR3 nucleotides: TGTGCCATCAGTGCGGACAGGGGGTTGACAGATACGCAGTATTTT.

V is TRBV30 and J is TRBJ2-7, with TRBD2 matching over 8 bases. Unmatched junction bases numbered 9, after V lost 2 bases and J lost 3 bases. Germline V gene lookup returns CDR1 GTSNPN and CDR2 SVGIG (reference sequence). The CDR3 is 15 amino acids. CDR3 loop: CAWSLGAGVNYEQYF. DNA for the CDR3: TGTGCCTGGAGTTTGGGAGCGGGAGTAAACTACGAGCAGTACTTC.

The chain employs TRBV3-1 (or the pseudogene TRBV3-2) and TRBJ2-5; 8 bases line up with TRBD2. The CDR3 covers 16 residues. CDR1 is LGHDT, CDR2 YNNKEL, per germline (reference sequence). The J segment lost 5 bases and the V segment lost 1 base, leaving 9 bases of the junction unmatched. The CDR3 is CASSQGTRASGETQYF. In DNA, the CDR3 is TGTGCCAGCAGCCAAGGGACTAGAGCTAGCGGGGAGACCCAGTACTTC.

A single count supports this clone. CDR3 sequence reads: CAWNPTGGPEKLFF. CDR3 sequence (DNA): TGTGCCTGGAATCCGACAGGGGGGCCTGAAAAACTGTTTTTT. The chain joins TRBV30 to TRBJ1-4, with 9 bases aligning to TRBD1. CDR1 is GTSNPN and CDR2 is SVGIG in the germline V gene (reference sequence). With 4 bases clipped from V and 7 bases from J, the junction kept 7 bases outside the gene matches. The CDR3 has 14 residues. Full variable domain (missing parts from reference TRBV30 and TRBJ1-4): SQTIHQWPATLVQPVGSPLSLECTVEGTSNPNLYWYRQAAGRGLQLLFYSVGIGQISSEVPQNLSASRPQDRQFILSSKKLLLSDSGFYLCAWNPTGGPEKLFFGSGTQLSVL.

The chain has TRBV4-3 and TRBJ2-2, with D perhaps TRBD1 (6 bases). V lost 2 bases and J lost 3, with 7 bases in between. Germline-derived CDR1 and CDR2 are LGHNA and YSLEER. This CDR3 has 14 residues. This CDR3 is CASSQNRDTGELFF. CDR3 in DNA: TGCGCCAGCAGCCAAAACAGGGACACCGGGGAGCTGTTTTTT.

The chain carries TRBV28 and TRBJ2-3; D is unresolved. CDR1 MDHEN and CDR2 SYDVKM come from the germline V gene. Trimming pared 5 bases from V and 2 bases from J, leaving 14 bases between. The CDR3 has 15 amino acids. This CDR3 is CASSPPAIHTDTQYF. Written as DNA, the CDR3 is TGTGCCAGCAGTCCCCCAGCTATCCACACAGATACGCAGTATTTT.

This rearrangement joins TRBV5-1 to TRBJ2-7, with D possibly called TRBD1 or TRBD2 (5 bases each). The CDR3 is 14 amino acids. V dropped 1 base and J dropped 7 bases, with 15 bases sitting between them. Germline V lookup: CDR1 SGHRS, CDR2 YFSETQ. Here the CDR3 DNA reads TGCGCCAGCAGCTTGTTTCCCCTAGGGGAGGAGCAGTACTTC. Protein product: CASSLFPLGEEQYF.

This clone was counted between two and nine times. The chain recombines TRBV5-1 with TRBJ1-2; 8 nucleotides match TRBD1. The CDR3 length is 15 residues. Looked up from germline, CDR1 is SGHRS and CDR2 is YFSETQ. V dropped 0 bases and J dropped 4; count of bases not matched to a gene: 5. In DNA, the CDR3 is TGCGCCAGCAGCTTGGCTCACAGGGGGGGCTATGGCTACACCTTC. Its protein is CASSLAHRGGYGYTF.

The rearrangement joins TRBV6-5 to TRBJ2-1, with 12 positions matching TRBD2. From germline, CDR1 is MNHEY and CDR2 SVGAGI. V shed 10 bases, J shed 0 bases, and the junction held 4 bases outside the gene matches. The CDR3 loop spans 15 amino acids. The CDR3 nucleotides are TGTGCCACCGGACTAGCGGGACTCTCCTACAATGAGCAGTTCTTC. Encoded protein: CATGLAGLSYNEQFF.

This clone was counted between two and nine times. This chain links TRBV5-1 with TRBJ2-7; 11 nucleotides line up with TRBD1. The V gene end was trimmed by 0 bases and the J gene end by 7 bases; junction bases not matched to a gene: 6. CDR1 is SGHRS, CDR2 YFSETQ, per germline. CDR3 length: 15 amino acids. The CDR3 nucleotides read TGCGCCAGCAGCTTGGCGGACAGGGGGCCTGGAGAGCAGTACTTC. Translated: CASSLADRGPGEQYF. The full variable domain, its missing parts supplied by reference TRBV5-1 and TRBJ2-7, is KAGVTQTPRYLIKTRGQQVTLSCSPISGHRSVSWYQQTPGQGLQFLFEYFSETQRNKGNFPGRFSGRQFSNSRSEMNVSTLELGDSALYLCASSLADRGPGEQYFGPGTRLTVT.

This clone has more than one count but fewer than ten. V and J are TRBV6-5 and TRBJ1-6; TRBD1 aligns across 7 bases. J lost 7 bases, V lost 6 bases, and 6 bases had no gene match. Germline-derived CDR1 and CDR2 are MNHEY and SVGAGI. This CDR3 spans 14 amino acids. For the CDR3, the DNA is TGTGCCAGCAGAGACGGGACAGAAAATTCACCCCTCCACTTT. Encoded protein: CASRDGTENSPLHF.

V gene TRBV11-3 combines with J gene TRBJ2-2, with TRBD1 as a possible D gene (6 bases). The CDR3 extends over 14 amino acids. In germline, CDR1 is SGHNT, CDR2 YENEEA. The V gene lost 4 bases and the J gene lost 8 bases, with 14 bases spanning the gap. CDR3 sequence (DNA): TGTGCCAGCAGCTCGGGACACAGTTCAGGGGAGCTGTTTTTT. This encodes CASSSGHSSGELFF.

The chain recombines TRBV9 with TRBJ2-5; 8 bases fit TRBD1. CDR3 size: 12 residues. After removal of 8 bases from V and 5 bases from J, the junction contained 5 bases not matched to a gene. Germline V gene sequence: CDR1 SGDLS, CDR2 YYNGEE. The DNA for the CDR3 is TGTGCCAGGGACAGGGCTGGGGAGACCCAGTACTTC. It translates to CARDRAGETQYF.

V is TRBV9 and J is TRBJ2-1, with 7 bases lining up with TRBD2. J lost 6 bases, V lost 3 bases, and 9 bases had no gene match. This CDR3 spans 15 amino acids. Germline assignment: CDR1 SGDLS and CDR2 YYNGEE. CDR3 loop: CASSAQGGSFNEQFF. For the CDR3, the DNA is TGTGCCAGCAGCGCGCAAGGCGGGAGCTTCAATGAGCAGTTCTTC.

The chain combines TRBV20-1 with TRBJ1-1; TRBD1 matches at 7 bases. The ends lost 8 bases at V and 2 bases at J; junction bases unmatched: 2. Germline assignment: CDR1 DFQATT and CDR2 SNEGSKA (reference sequence). CDR3 length equals 11 residues. CDR3 loop: CSYRGNTEAFF. CDR3 in DNA: TGCAGTTACAGGGGAAACACTGAAGCTTTCTTT.

The chain combines TRBV2 with TRBJ1-1, with a weak D call TRBD1 (6 bases). The V end lost 5 bases, the J end lost 0 bases, and 10 bases lay between the germline ends. Germline V lookup: CDR1 SNHLY, CDR2 FYNNEI. The CDR3 is 14 amino acids. DNA of the CDR3: TGTGCCAGCAGTACAGGGATCTTGAACACTGAAGCTTTCTTT. Residues: CASSTGILNTEAFF.